The 5 T cell receptor beta chains below were found in one sample sequenced in a study of T cell responses to AZD1222 COVID-19 vaccine. Repertoires were generated with immunoSEQ multiplex PCR, while TCRdb's copy carries only in-frame clones and drops some. The sample lists about 160,000 clones, 80% to 95% occurring once. The sample consisted of peripheral blood, taken 28 days after the second AZD1222 dose. All receptors derive from an adult who received the AZD1222 COVID-19 vaccine.

The rearrangement uses TRBV4-3 and TRBJ2-5; D is unresolved. The V gene's germline CDR1 is LGHNA and CDR2 YSLEER. The CDR3 contains 15 residues. Deletions cut 1 base from V and 2 bases from J, with 11 bases between. CDR3 coding DNA: TGCGCCAGCAGCCAAGTGGCAGAAGAACAAGAGACCCAGTACTTC. This translates into CASSQVAEEQETQYF.

J is TRBJ1-2 and V is TRBV28, with TRBD1 identical over 7 bases. After removal of 3 bases from V and 8 bases from J, the junction contained 9 bases not matched to a gene. The CDR3 covers 14 residues. Germline V gene lookup returns CDR1 MDHEN and CDR2 SYDVKM. The chain's CDR3 is CASSFLGTVKGYTF. In nucleotides, the CDR3 is TGTGCCAGCAGTTTTCTGGGGACAGTTAAGGGCTACACCTTC.

The chain couples TRBV13 to TRBJ2-3; the match to TRBD2 covers 13 bases. V dropped 4 bases and J dropped 4; count of bases not matched to a gene: 5. Germline values: CDR1 PRHDT, CDR2 FYEKMQ (reference sequence). CDR3 size: 16 residues. CDR3: CASSSGLAGVSDTQYF. CDR3 sequence (DNA): TGTGCCAGCAGCTCAGGACTAGCGGGAGTATCAGATACGCAGTATTTT.

CDR3 sequence reads: CASSGWNTGELFF. In DNA form, the CDR3 reads TGTGCCAGCAGCGGCTGGAACACCGGGGAGCTGTTTTTT. This rearrangement joins TRBV11-2 to TRBJ2-2; D gene uncertain. V lost 5 bases to trimming and J lost 1 base, with 5 bases between them. Germline V CDR1 and CDR2: SGHAT, FQNNGV. CDR3 size: 13 residues.

The chain couples TRBV7-9 to TRBJ1-5; D possibly corresponds to TRBD1 (6 bases). V lost 0 bases and J lost 2, with 17 bases in between. The length of the CDR3 is 18 residues. Germline V CDR1 and CDR2: SEHNR, FQNEAQ (reference sequence). The CDR3: CASSLAFGGQVGNQPQHF. The CDR3 region has the DNA TGTGCCAGCAGCTTAGCATTTGGGGGGCAAGTGGGCAATCAGCCCCAGCATTTT.